This TCR beta chain was captured in a study of shared clonotypes between healthy human individuals (dated by TCRdb to the early 2020s). Context from the whole study: The cohort included a few men and two women between 18 and 49 years of age. Libraries were prepared and TCR repertoires were sequenced by different laboratories using diverse techniques, in order to increase sequencing depth and limit assay-specific biases. For each donor, three plates each were used for CD4 naive and CD4 memory, two plates were used for CD8 naive, and one plate was used for CD8 memory. Leukapheresis yielded between about 0.8 and 8.9 billion PBMCs per donor. To estimate repertoire size and how much clonotype sharing occurs between individuals, the study deeply sequenced the blood TCR repertoires of roughly 5 healthy adults.

From cysteine to phenylalanine, the CDR3 is 13 amino acids long. Just the 39-base CDR3 DNA is kept, in frame starting at base 1. Trimming costs V 1 base and J 6 bases, and their ends lie 10 bases apart. The germline V gene provides CDR1 MNHEY and CDR2 SVGAGI. The donors were healthy, HIV-negative adults who had no recently reported acute infections or vaccinations. Only Caucasian adults living in Nashville, Tennessee, USA were represented among the donors. Magnetic negative selection was used to enrich CD4+ T cells, after which naive cells were positively selected on CD45RA and the negative fraction became the memory subset. After blood collection by leukapheresis, PBMCs were isolated using Ficoll-Histopaque density gradient centrifugation and then cryopreserved in the vapor phase of liquid nitrogen. Purity and quantity of every magnetically sorted T cell population were checked by analytical flow cytometry. From each sorted fraction, genomic DNA was isolated and quantified by UV absorbance on a Nanodrop 2000c.

Using the deep immunoSEQ assay, multiplex PCR amplified TCR CDR3 regions from genomic DNA. Extracted genomic DNA from each cell subset was spread evenly across all wells of several immunoSEQ 96-well plates, with each plate serving as a replicate. For sorted subsets, each replicate PCR was loaded with approximately 190 ng genomic DNA, equivalent to about 33,000 T cell genomes. Purified libraries were measured with a Qubit 3.0 fluorometer, size-checked on a Bioanalyzer 2100, and measured again with the KAPA Library Quantification kit. Every immunoSEQ 96-well plate was sequenced on a separate single-read 150-cycle Illumina NextSeq 550 flow cell. Per the authors' processing: Because the immunoSEQ output included only junctional sequences and no quality scores, the filtering could not be the same as the filtering used for full-length reads. To assign V/J genes and CDR3, sequences were annotated using PyIR, a Python wrapper for IgBLAST v1.9, with IMGT germline references. Reads were removed for weak V/J assignments (E-value above 1e-6), missing CDR3, stop codons, out-of-frame junctions, or ambiguous translated residues. A V3J clonotype was defined by an identical inferred V gene, J gene, and CDR3 amino acid sequence. The percentage overlap between two repertoires was calculated by dividing the number of shared unique clonotypes by the size of the smaller repertoire. Richness of each repertoire was evaluated using RTK rarefaction, the Chao1 estimator, and Recon v2.1 estimates of unobserved clonotypes. For all TCRbeta clonotypes obtained by the gDNA method from a few donors, generation probabilities were computed with OLGA. TCRdb took over this immuneACCESS table, retaining in-frame rearrangements with V and J assigned. Such tables are incomplete; in checked studies, under half of the missing clones stem from an unresolved V gene, and the remainder is unexplained. The V and J calls and clone size come from that table; D and trimming were worked out from the DNA. The sample includes some 1,600,000 clones, with 95% to 99% observed a single time. In total, the top ten clones hold 0.4% to 0.45% of the sample.

For this clone: What antigen it recognizes has not been identified. Qualities for individual bases were not recorded, and no much larger clone is one base off.

Here is what the overall study found, with its caveats: Clonotypes shared by all four sorted-subset donors showed higher generation probabilities than non-shared clonotypes. Across a few donors, around 5.4% of naive CD4, roughly 3.4% of naive CD8, roughly 2.3% of memory CD4, and roughly 0.4% of memory CD8 clonotypes were shared. Naive subsets generally had larger estimated clonotype richness than memory subsets did. Pairwise subsampling indicated that sequencing depth was expected to affect the degree of clonotype sharing among donors. The small number of donors limited the genetic and exposure-history diversity represented. Incomplete sequencing was indicated by rarefaction of sorted-subset datasets, despite the large sequencing depth. Only blood was sampled, and tissue TCR repertoires likely differ from those in blood.

This chain joins TRBV6-5 to TRBJ2-7; no D segment can be confidently identified. The TCR originated in a man younger than 45 in good health. Sample: naive CD4+ T cells sorted from blood. Interpreted using the paper, the cell subset or site label stands for: CD45RA+ positively selected. CDR3 region: CASSYFASSEQYF. The nucleotides read TGTGCCAGCAGTTACTTTGCCAGTAGCGAGCAGTACTTC.